The 23 T cell receptor beta chains presented below share a single source sample, sequenced in a study of regulatory T cells in long-lasting Graves disease. Construction of TCR beta libraries relied on iRepertoire HTBI primers and on Arm-PCR targeting CDR3 regions. TCRdb reprocessed the multiplex PCR reads with MiXCR, giving one entry per CDR3 protein. The sample comprises over 650,000 distinct CDR3 sequences, about 30% of which are singletons, and under 55% rests with the top ten. Regarding time point: persistent/refractory GD, antithyroid drugs over 5 years with positive TRAb. Making the TCR library involved RNA that had been extracted from PBMCs. Sample: peripheral blood mononuclear cells (PBMCs), taken when the disease was refractory, from a patient treated with antithyroid drugs. The receptors originated from a female donor with Graves disease.

This clonotype was recorded many times. The genes are TRBV12-3 or TRBV12-4 and TRBJ1-2, with 9 bases aligning to TRBD1. Losses at the gene ends were 0 bases for V and 3 bases for J; bases not matched to a gene: 8. CDR3 length: 17 residues. The CDR3 is CASSLALGDRVYYGYTF. CDR3 coding DNA: TGTGCCAGCAGTTTAGCGCTTGGGGACAGGGTTTACTATGGCTACACCTTC.

As to this clonotype: A read error may explain this, as a much larger clone is one base away. This rearrangement joins TRBV28 to TRBJ2-5; 11 positions match TRBD2. V was clipped by 5 bases and J by 7 bases; unmatched bases: 6. The CDR3 length is 14 residues. The V gene's germline CDR1 is MDHEN and CDR2 SYDVKM. The CDR3 region is CASSTSGSGVTQYF. CDR3 bases: TGTGCCAGCAGTACTAGCGGGAGTGGAGTGACCCAGTACTTC.

This chain uses TRBV2 with TRBJ1-1; no firm D call. Trimming removed 5 bases at V and 0 bases at J, with 16 bases between. CDR1 is SNHLY and CDR2 is FYNNEI in the germline V gene. This CDR3 is built from 16 residues. In DNA form, the CDR3 reads TGTGCCAGCAGTTCACGCCTATCGGACGTGAACACTGAAGCTTTCTTT. Encoded protein: CASSSRLSDVNTEAFF.

This chain uses TRBV20-1 with TRBJ2-5, with TRBD2 matching 9 bases. The germline gives CDR1 DFQATT, CDR2 SNEGSKA (reference sequence). V gave up 1 base and J gave up 5 bases; unmatched junction bases: 5. The CDR3 spans 14 residues. The CDR3 sequence is CSARVRTSVETQYF. Here the CDR3 DNA reads TGCAGTGCTAGAGTCAGGACTAGCGTTGAGACCCAGTACTTC.

This clonotype was recorded many times. CDR3 protein: CASSELVGQGTGELFF. CDR3 DNA sequence: TGTGCCAGCAGTGAACTAGTGGGCCAGGGCACCGGGGAGCTGTTTTTT. The rearrangement uses TRBV6-1 and TRBJ2-2, with TRBD1 as a possible D gene (5 bases). Germline values: CDR1 MNHNS, CDR2 SASEGT. The germline V and J ends were trimmed by 2 bases and 4 bases, with 14 bases remaining between them. The CDR3 totals 16 residues.

This clonotype was seen a few times. V usage is TRBV29-1 and J usage is TRBJ2-2; 8 positions match TRBD2. J lost 2 bases, V lost 6 bases, and 5 bases had no gene match. The CDR3 loop spans 14 amino acids. The germline V gene encodes CDR1 SQVTM and CDR2 ANQGSEA. Here the CDR3 DNA reads TGCAGCGTCGAGGGACTAGTTAACACCGGGGAGCTGTTTTTT. This sequence encodes CSVEGLVNTGELFF.

V is TRBV29-1 and J is TRBJ2-7, with 7 bases that match TRBD2. The CDR3 extends over 12 amino acids. The V gene end was trimmed by 7 bases and the J gene end by 2 bases; junction bases not matched to a gene: 5. CDR1 SQVTM and CDR2 ANQGSEA come from the germline V gene. This CDR3 is CSGSAGAYEQYF. CDR3 coding DNA: TGCAGCGGGTCGGCGGGGGCCTACGAGCAGTACTTC.

The V call is TRBV20-1, the J call TRBJ2-5; tentatively, D is TRBD1 (5 bases). Trimming removed 1 base from V and 4 bases from J, with 10 bases in between. This CDR3 has 13 residues. Germline V gene lookup returns CDR1 DFQATT and CDR2 SNEGSKA (reference sequence). CDR3 nucleotide sequence: TGCAGTGCTAGAGCCAGGGTAGGAGAGACCCAGTACTTC. Protein product: CSARARVGETQYF.

This clonotype was counted a few times. The chain recombines TRBV5-5 with TRBJ2-7, with no clear D. The germline V gene has CDR1 SGHKS and CDR2 YYEKEE (reference sequence). Trimming removed 5 bases from V and 3 bases from J, with 15 bases in between. This CDR3 contains 14 residues. The CDR3 here is CASRPSASIYEQYF. The CDR3 region has the DNA TGTGCCAGCAGACCCTCGGCTAGTATCTACGAGCAGTACTTC.

This chain joins TRBV30 and TRBJ2-5; 8 bases are shared with TRBD1. The DNA end is more similar to TRBJ2-1, so the J call may be wrong. The CDR3 is 14 residues long. From germline, CDR1 is GTSNPN and CDR2 SVGIG (reference sequence). Here the CDR3 reads CAWNVRGPRNEQFF. CDR3 in DNA: TGTGCCTGGAACGTCAGGGGGCCAAGGAATGAGCAGTTCTTC.

The genes are TRBV7-9 and TRBJ1-1; tentative D call: TRBD1 (5 bases). V was clipped by 1 base and J by 0 bases, with 15 bases between them. The CDR3 has 17 residues. Germline V gene data show CDR1 as SEHNR and CDR2 as FQNEAQ (reference sequence). In DNA form, the CDR3 reads TGTGCCAGCAGCTTAGATAGGCTTGGGACGGTGAACACTGAAGCTTTCTTT. Amino acid sequence: CASSLDRLGTVNTEAFF.

This clonotype was counted at least ten times. One end of the junction is discordant with germline, which a read error may explain. V usage is TRBV11-2 and J usage is TRBJ1-5; TRBD1 aligns across 7 bases. The CDR3 consists of 15 residues. Germline values: CDR1 SGHAT, CDR2 FQNNGV. CDR3 sequence (DNA): TGTGCCAGCAGCTTGGGACAGAATAGCAACCAGCCCCAGCATTTT. Translation gives CASSLGQNSNQPQHF.

This clonotype came up a few times. This chain links TRBV6-1 with TRBJ2-5; 8 positions agree with TRBD2. CDR1 MNHNS and CDR2 SASEGT come from the germline V gene. V lost 2 bases to trimming and J lost 0 bases; unmatched junction nucleotides: 5. CDR3 length: 16 residues. The DNA of the CDR3 is TGTGCCAGCAGTGAACAGTCGGGGGGGTACCAAGAGACCCAGTACTTC. Translation: CASSEQSGGYQETQYF.

This clonotype has more than one count but fewer than ten. The chain recombines TRBV6-1 with TRBJ1-1; D is ambiguous. The germline V and J ends were trimmed by 3 bases and 11 bases, with 10 bases remaining between them. In germline, CDR1 is MNHNS, CDR2 SASEGT. This CDR3 comprises 11 residues. CDR3 sequence: CASSDVQVAFF. DNA for the CDR3: TGTGCCAGCAGTGACGTCCAGGTTGCTTTCTTT.

This clonotype was counted once. The chain is built from TRBV29-1 and TRBJ2-7; 10 bases match TRBD1. The CDR3 is 14 residues long. Unmatched junction bases numbered 9, after V lost 6 bases and J lost 4 bases. Germline V gene sequence: CDR1 SQVTM, CDR2 ANQGSEA. In DNA form, the CDR3 reads TGCAGCGTAAAGGGGGACAGGGGTGAGTACGAGCAGTACTTC. It specifies CSVKGDRGEYEQYF.

This chain uses TRBV7-9 with TRBJ1-2; D is unclear. Trimming shortened V by 4 bases and J by 7 bases, and 19 bases separated the two germline ends. The germline CDR1 and CDR2 sequences are SEHNR and FQNEAQ (reference sequence). The CDR3 runs 15 residues. The CDR3 is CASSSLRRAGIGYTF. DNA for the CDR3: TGTGCCAGCAGCTCCCTGAGGCGGGCCGGAATTGGCTACACCTTC. Full variable domain (rest looked up from reference TRBV7-9 and TRBJ1-2): DTGVSQNPRHKITKRGQNVTFRCDPISEHNRLYWYRQTLGQGPEFLTYFQNEAQLEKSRLLSDRFSAERPKGSFSTLEIQRTEQGDSAMYLCASSSLRRAGIGYTFGSGTRLTVV.

This clonotype showed up just a few times. The gene calls are TRBV6-9 and TRBJ2-1, with 10 bases identical to TRBD2. V dropped 2 bases and J dropped 9; count of bases not matched to a gene: 7. CDR3 length: 15 amino acids. Per germline, CDR1 MNHGY and CDR2 SVAAGI. The CDR3 DNA follows: TGTGCCAGCAGTTATAGCGGGAGGGCCGGGGGTGAGCAGTTCTTC. This gives the protein CASSYSGRAGGEQFF.

This clonotype was seen ten or more times. This chain links TRBV6-1 with TRBJ1-5; 8 nucleotides line up with TRBD1. The germline gives CDR1 MNHNS, CDR2 SASEGT. The CDR3 length is 14 residues. Unmatched junction bases numbered 7, after V lost 6 bases and J lost 6 bases. CDR3 protein: CASRGTGGGQPQHF. CDR3 in DNA: TGTGCCAGCAGAGGGACAGGTGGCGGTCAGCCCCAGCATTTT.

The chain has TRBV20-1 and TRBJ2-2; TRBD1 or TRBD2 may be the D gene (5 bases each). Germline values: CDR1 DFQATT, CDR2 SNEGSKA (reference sequence). V was shortened by 6 bases and J by 4 bases, with 15 bases between the two germline ends. The CDR3 runs to 14 residues. The CDR3 DNA reads as TGCAGTGCCAACCGAGAGGGGCCCACCGGGGAGCTGTTTTTT. Its protein product is CSANREGPTGELFF.

J is TRBJ1-3 and V is TRBV19; D unresolved. The CDR3 sequence is 11 residues long. Germline values: CDR1 LNHDA, CDR2 SQIVND (reference sequence). Trimming left V 8 bases short and J 2 bases short, with 4 bases between. CDR3 sequence reads: CASETGNTIYF. For the CDR3, the DNA is TGTGCCAGTGAGACTGGAAACACCATATATTTT.

The rearrangement uses TRBV2 and TRBJ1-1, with 10 bases that match TRBD1. The V segment lost 6 bases and the J segment 0 bases; nucleotides outside the gene matches: 4. Per the germline V gene, CDR1 is SNHLY and CDR2 is FYNNEI. The CDR3 runs to 15 residues. Here the CDR3 reads CASRRDRGMNTEAFF. In DNA, the CDR3 is TGTGCCAGCAGGAGGGACAGGGGAATGAACACTGAAGCTTTCTTT.

In the case of this clonotype: Its ends do not fully match the called genes, so a read error is possible. The rearrangement uses TRBV18 and TRBJ1-1, with D perhaps matching TRBD1 (6 bases). CDR1 is KGHSH, CDR2 LQKENI, per germline. This CDR3 is 13 amino acids long. Here the CDR3 reads CATGVRGDTETFF. In DNA form, the CDR3 reads TGTGCCACTGGCGTACGGGGGGACACTGAAACTTTCTTT. Supplemented by reference TRBV18 and TRBJ1-1, the full variable domain reads NAGVMQNPRHLVRRRGQEARLRCSPMKGHSHVYWYRQLPEEGLKFMVYLQKENIIDESGMPKERFSAEFPKEGPSILRIQQVVRGDSAAYFCATGVRGDTETFFGQGTRLTVV.

The chain recombines TRBV5-1 with TRBJ1-1; 8 bases match TRBD1. Looked up from germline, CDR1 is SGHRS and CDR2 is YFSETQ. V gave up 2 bases and J gave up 1 base; unmatched junction bases: 7. CDR3 length: 16 residues. The CDR3 DNA sequence: TGCGCCAGCAGCTTTAGGGGCAGGGGGCAGAACACTGAAGCTTTCTTT. Translating gives CASSFRGRGQNTEAFF. The full variable domain, with the rest looked up from reference TRBV5-1 and TRBJ1-1, is KAGVTQTPRYLIKTRGQQVTLSCSPISGHRSVSWYQQTPGQGLQFLFEYFSETQRNKGNFPGRFSGRQFSNSRSEMNVSTLELGDSALYLCASSFRGRGQNTEAFFGQGTRLTVV.